This TCR beta chain was captured by sequencing in a study of Ad26.COV2.S vaccination and SARS-CoV-2 variants. The CDR3 loop spans 16 amino acids. Per germline, CDR1 GTSNPN and CDR2 SVGIG (reference sequence). Trimming took off 3 bases at V and 8 bases at J, with 23 bases between the two ends. The treatment was: some 20 received Ad26.COV2.S at low or high dose, single or two shots; several received placebo; per-sample allocation not given. Repertoires come from day 63 after the first vaccine or placebo injection. Clones were sequenced by immunoSEQ multiplex PCR, and TCRdb holds only the in-frame ones, with some missing. This sample has more than 400,000 clones, with approximately 90% found just once.

The J gene is TRBJ2-4, the V gene TRBV30, with a tentative D call TRBD2 (6 bases). This TCR was recovered from a person between 18 and 60 years old who received the Ad26.COV2.S COVID-19 vaccine or a placebo. Source: peripheral blood, taken in a trial of Ad26.COV2.S vaccine versus placebo. CDR3: CAWRAGPSTGWDIQYF. CDR3 DNA sequence: TGTGCCTGGAGGGCGGGGCCCTCGACGGGCTGGGACATTCAGTACTTC.